The 24 T cell receptor beta chains presented below share a single source sample, sequenced in a study of cytomegalovirus exposure and HLA in healthy donors. A multiplex PCR was run with 60 Vbeta primers and 13 Jbeta primers. Generated by immunoSEQ multiplex PCR, the TCRdb table keeps only in-frame clones and is missing some. The sample contains some 96,000 clones, under 80% of which appear only once. The specimen sequenced was PBMCs. These receptors were taken from a man between 40 and 49 years old in good health and CMV-seronegative.

This sequence joins TRBV5-6 and TRBJ1-1; TRBD1 is a possible D gene (5 bases). The CDR3 consists of 14 residues. Germline V CDR1 and CDR2: SGHDT, YYEEEE. Trimming took off 3 bases at V and 8 bases at J, with 17 bases between the two ends. The CDR3 sequence is CASSSRDGAWEAFF. The CDR3 coding sequence is TGTGCCAGCAGCTCCAGAGATGGGGCGTGGGAAGCTTTCTTT. The full variable domain, completed using reference TRBV5-6 and TRBJ1-1, is DAGVTQSPTHLIKTRGQQVTLRCSPKSGHDTVSWYQQALGQGPQFIFQYYEEEERQRGNFPDRFSGHQFPNYSSELNVNALLLGDSALYLCASSSRDGAWEAFFGQGTRLTVV.

The chain uses TRBV28 and TRBJ1-1, with D perhaps TRBD1 (5 bases). The V end lost 7 bases, the J end lost 10 bases, and 16 bases lay between the germline ends. Germline CDR1 reads MDHEN; CDR2 reads SYDVKM. This CDR3 is 12 amino acids long. CDR3 sequence (DNA): TGTGCCAGCATCCCGGGCGCAGGGCGAGCTTTCTTT. It specifies CASIPGAGRAFF.

The table lists this clone with a count of one. This sequence joins TRBV20-1 and TRBJ2-2; 8 bases line up with TRBD1. The CDR3 runs 11 residues. Germline loops: CDR1 DFQATT, CDR2 SNEGSKA (reference sequence). CDR3 DNA: TGCAGCATCAGGGGGCCCGGGGAGCTGTTTTTT. Translating it yields CSIRGPGELFF.

About this clone: One junction end does not reproduce the germline sequence, and a read error may be involved. The genes are TRBV7-9 and TRBJ2-1; D possibly corresponds to TRBD2 (7 bases). CDR3 length: 12 residues. Per the germline V gene, CDR1 is SEHNR and CDR2 is FQNEAQ (reference sequence). The CDR3 region is CSSRAGANEQFF. The CDR3 DNA follows: TGTTCCAGCAGGGCGGGGGCCAATGAGCAGTTCTTC.

This chain uses TRBV27 with TRBJ2-7; 7 bases are a match to TRBD1. CDR1 MNHEY and CDR2 SMNVEV come from the germline V gene (reference sequence). V lost 3 bases to trimming and J lost 3 bases; unmatched junction nucleotides: 11. CDR3 length equals 16 residues. The CDR3 nucleotides read TGTGCCAGCAGTTTGGTTCCGACAGGGAGCGGCTACGAGCAGTACTTC. Translating gives CASSLVPTGSGYEQYF.

The chain couples TRBV7-6 to TRBJ2-3; TRBD2 matches 16 bases. The CDR3 is made up of 20 amino acids. V lost 2 bases, J lost 0 bases, and 8 bases stayed unmatched. Per germline, CDR1 SGHVS and CDR2 FNYEAQ. CDR3 DNA sequence: TGTGCCAGCAGCTTAACGGGACTAGCGGGGGGGTTCTCTAGCACAGATACGCAGTATTTT. Translated, it gives CASSLTGLAGGFSSTDTQYF. The whole variable domain, remainder taken from reference TRBV7-6 and TRBJ2-3, is GAGVSQSPRYKVTKRGQDVALRCDPISGHVSLYWYRQALGQGPEFLTYFNYEAQQDKSGLPNDRFSAERPEGSISTLTIQRTEQRDSAMYRCASSLTGLAGGFSSTDTQYFGPGTRLTVL.

V gene TRBV9 combines with J gene TRBJ2-1; a possible D gene is TRBD2 (5 bases). Germline assignment: CDR1 SGDLS and CDR2 YYNGEE. Deletions cut 4 bases from V and 12 bases from J, with 17 bases between. CDR3 size: 13 residues. CDR3 residues: CASSTLRAEGQFF. CDR3 coding DNA: TGTGCCAGCAGCACCTTGCGGGCTGAGGGGCAGTTCTTC.

The chain combines TRBV28 with TRBJ2-1; 10 positions agree with TRBD2. V lost 2 bases to trimming and J lost 9 bases; unmatched junction nucleotides: 7. Germline CDR1 and CDR2: MDHEN and SYDVKM. The CDR3 length is 15 residues. The CDR3 nucleotides read TGTGCCAGCAGTTTAGACCTAGCGGGGGCGGCTGAGCAGTTCTTC. Its protein is CASSLDLAGAAEQFF.

V usage is TRBV19 and J usage is TRBJ2-4; the D is unclear. CDR3 length: 14 amino acids. Between the trimmed V and J ends, which lost 2 bases and 6 bases, there was a span of 11 bases. Germline V gene lookup returns CDR1 LNHDA and CDR2 SQIVND (reference sequence). The CDR3 is CASSISRQINIQYF. The CDR3 DNA is TGTGCCAGTAGTATATCCCGACAAATAAACATTCAGTACTTC.

This clone appeared a few times. The genes are TRBV14 and TRBJ2-1, with TRBD2 identical over 9 bases. The J segment lost 1 base and the V segment lost 3 bases, leaving 4 bases of the junction unmatched. Germline values: CDR1 SGHDN, CDR2 FVKESK. The CDR3 has 16 amino acids. Written as DNA, the CDR3 is TGTGCCAGCAGCCATCTTAGCGGGAGATCCTACAATGAGCAGTTCTTC. Translated: CASSHLSGRSYNEQFF.

The genes are TRBV28 and TRBJ2-7, with 12 bases that match TRBD1. Trimming cost V 8 bases and J 0 bases; bases outside gene matches: 5. The CDR3 covers 15 residues. Germline-derived CDR1 and CDR2 are MDHEN and SYDVKM. DNA for the CDR3: TGTGCCAGCCGCGGGACAGGGGGCATCTCCTACGAGCAGTACTTC. Residues: CASRGTGGISYEQYF.

In its sample, this clone was seen a few times. Other DNA sequences from this sample encode an identical CDR3 as well. The J gene is TRBJ2-7, the V gene TRBV30, with 10 positions matching TRBD2. The trim removed 2 bases at V and 2 bases at J, leaving 3 bases unmatched. Germline V CDR1 and CDR2: GTSNPN, SVGIG (reference sequence). CDR3 size: 14 residues. CDR3 sequence: CAWSSTSGAYEQYF. The CDR3 nucleotides read TGTGCCTGGAGTAGTACTAGCGGGGCCTACGAGCAGTACTTC.

J is TRBJ2-4 and V is TRBV7-2, with 7 bases lining up with TRBD2. The CDR3 length is 13 residues. Germline loops: CDR1 SGHTA, CDR2 FQGNSA. The junction had 2 bases not matched to a gene; V was cut back by 0 bases and J by 9 bases. The CDR3 spells CASSLAGGSIQYF. The CDR3 DNA follows: TGTGCCAGCAGCTTAGCGGGGGGGAGCATTCAGTACTTC.

The gene calls are TRBV7-9 and TRBJ1-2; TRBD1 agrees at 7 bases. The J segment lost 13 bases and the V segment lost 5 bases, leaving 7 bases of the junction unmatched. Germline V CDR1 and CDR2: SEHNR, FQNEAQ (reference sequence). The CDR3 sequence is 11 residues long. The CDR3 DNA sequence: TGTGCCAGCAGCGTTGGACAGGATTGCACCTTC. This translates into CASSVGQDCTF.

The genes are TRBV27 and TRBJ1-6, with D possibly matching TRBD1 (5 bases). The V gene's germline CDR1 is MNHEY and CDR2 SMNVEV (reference sequence). The CDR3 sequence is 17 residues long. V was shortened by 3 bases and J by 0 bases, with 12 bases between the two germline ends. Written as DNA, the CDR3 is TGTGCCAGCAGTTTTCGACACAGGAGCTCCTATAATTCACCCCTCCACTTT. Translated, it gives CASSFRHRSSYNSPLHF.

This clone has just one count. V gene TRBV28 combines with J gene TRBJ2-7; the match to TRBD1 covers 11 bases. V lost 6 bases to trimming and J lost 1 base; unmatched junction nucleotides: 11. Germline CDR1 MDHEN, CDR2 SYDVKM. The CDR3 is made up of 17 amino acids. The DNA for the CDR3 is TGTGCCAGCAGCCGCGGATGGGGACAGGGGGTATCCTACGAGCAGTACTTC. The encoded protein is CASSRGWGQGVSYEQYF.

V usage is TRBV7-3 and J usage is TRBJ2-3; TRBD2 is a possible D gene (5 bases). There are 13 residues in the CDR3. Trimming left V 2 bases short and J 5 bases short, with 8 bases between. CDR1 is SGHTA and CDR2 is FQGTGA in the germline V gene. The CDR3 coding sequence is TGTGCCAGCAGCTTATCCGCGGGAGATACGCAGTATTTT. Its translation is CASSLSAGDTQYF.

This sequence joins TRBV7-8 and TRBJ2-7, with 7 positions matching TRBD1. The germline CDR1 and CDR2 sequences are SGHVS and FQNEAQ. The CDR3 is 14 residues long. V was pared by 6 bases and J by 4 bases, with 9 bases of the junction left unmatched. CDR3 DNA: TGTGCCAGCAGACCTAGACAGGGTGGATACGAGCAGTACTTC. Protein sequence: CASRPRQGGYEQYF.

The V call is TRBV7-6, the J call TRBJ2-1; 13 nucleotides align to TRBD2. J gave up 6 bases and V 5 bases, and 4 bases lay outside the gene matches. The CDR3 is 15 amino acids. The germline CDR1 and CDR2 sequences are SGHVS and FNYEAQ. The CDR3 DNA sequence: TGTGCCAGCAGCGCCAGGACTAGCGGGGGCAATGAGCAGTTCTTC. Translating gives CASSARTSGGNEQFF.

This clone has only one observation. This chain connects TRBV5-4 to TRBJ2-6; D not resolved. This CDR3 is built from 15 residues. Per the germline V gene, CDR1 is SGHNT and CDR2 is YYREEE (reference sequence). Deletions cut 0 bases from V and 0 bases from J, with 4 bases between. CDR3 in DNA: TGTGCCAGCAGCTTGGACGGCTCTGGGGCCAACGTCCTGACTTTC. Protein product: CASSLDGSGANVLTF.

This chain joins TRBV5-1 and TRBJ1-2; 8 nucleotides match TRBD1. Unmatched junction bases numbered 9, after V lost 0 bases and J lost 8 bases. The CDR3 is made up of 15 amino acids. Germline CDR1 SGHRS, CDR2 YFSETQ. The CDR3 region has the DNA TGCGCCAGCAGCTTGGGGGGGCAGGGGGCCCTCGGCTACACCTTC. This gives the protein CASSLGGQGALGYTF.

The chain carries TRBV7-2 and TRBJ1-6, with 7 bases lining up with TRBD1. Per germline, CDR1 SGHTA and CDR2 FQGNSA. The V gene end was trimmed by 1 base and the J gene end by 9 bases; junction bases not matched to a gene: 3. The CDR3 is 14 amino acids. The CDR3 region is CASSLEGAVSPLHF. The CDR3 coding sequence is TGTGCCAGCAGCTTAGAGGGGGCGGTTTCACCCCTCCACTTT.

V usage is TRBV28 and J usage is TRBJ2-3; 7 bases agree with TRBD1. The CDR3 consists of 15 residues. CDR1 is MDHEN and CDR2 is SYDVKM in the germline V gene. The V and J ends lost 7 bases and 2 bases, in that order; junction bases with no gene match: 9. The CDR3 is CASNKDRVLTDTQYF. In nucleotides, the CDR3 is TGTGCCAGCAACAAAGACAGGGTTCTCACAGATACGCAGTATTTT.

The V call is TRBV18, the J call TRBJ1-6; the D is unclear. V lost 4 bases, J lost 14 bases, and 12 bases lay in between. Germline CDR1 KGHSH, CDR2 LQKENI. The CDR3 totals 12 residues. CDR3 nucleotides: TGTGCCAGCTCACAAGATAAGCAGGCCCTCCACTTT. Its translation is CASSQDKQALHF.